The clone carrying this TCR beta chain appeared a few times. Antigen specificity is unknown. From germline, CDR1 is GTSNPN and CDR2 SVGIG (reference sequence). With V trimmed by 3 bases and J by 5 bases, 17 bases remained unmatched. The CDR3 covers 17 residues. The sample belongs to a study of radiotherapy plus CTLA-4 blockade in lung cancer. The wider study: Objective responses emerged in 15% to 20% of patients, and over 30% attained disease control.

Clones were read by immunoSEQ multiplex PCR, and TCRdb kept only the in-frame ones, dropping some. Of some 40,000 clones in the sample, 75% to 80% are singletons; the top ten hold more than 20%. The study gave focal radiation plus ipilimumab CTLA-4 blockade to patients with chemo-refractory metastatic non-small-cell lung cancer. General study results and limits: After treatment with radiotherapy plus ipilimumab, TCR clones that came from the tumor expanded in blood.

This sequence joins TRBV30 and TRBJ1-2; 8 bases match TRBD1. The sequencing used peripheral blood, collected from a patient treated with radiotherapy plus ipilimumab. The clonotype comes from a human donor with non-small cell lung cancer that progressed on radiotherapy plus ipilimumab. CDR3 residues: CAWRVQQQGDLWYGYTF. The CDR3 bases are TGTGCCTGGAGAGTTCAGCAACAGGGGGACCTATGGTATGGCTACACCTTC.